Sequencing of this TCR beta chain was carried out in a study of blood T cell repertoires in COVID-19. Study-wide context: Acute-phase and convalescent COVID-19 samples originated in the United States, Italy and Spain.

Libraries were prepared by immunoSEQ multiplex PCR; TCRdb keeps only in-frame clonotypes and omits some of them. The sample yields roughly 68,000 clones, nearly 90% seen once. There are 16 residues in the CDR3. CDR1 and CDR2 (germline): MNHEY, SVGEGT. V gave up 2 bases and J gave up 3 bases; unmatched junction bases: 8. Seattle's cohort entered during active infection and was followed longitudinally. The specimen was peripheral blood. The TCR originated in a woman between 45 and 65 years old with COVID-19, enrolled during active disease. The rearrangement joins TRBV6-2 or TRBV6-3 to TRBJ2-3, with TRBD2 identical over 7 bases. The CDR3 here is CASSYQASGMTDTQYF. CDR3 bases: TGTGCCAGCAGTTACCAGGCTAGCGGAATGACAGATACGCAGTATTTT.